The 10 T cell receptor beta chains listed next were all sequenced from one sample in a study of blood T cells in healthy people across ages (dated by TCRdb to about 2015). The library was generated by 5' RACE. TCRdb names Illumina HiSeq 2500 as the instrument used. A second PCR of roughly 6 to 11 cycles was run with a J-beta primer mix and a sample-barcoded 5' primer. Clones were called with MiXCR by TCRdb after fastp trimmed the public reads at Q25, and only in-frame beta chains were retained. Identical CDR3 protein sequences are pooled into one entry, listed with their most common genes and DNA. Present in this sample are around 1.5 million distinct CDR3 sequences, roughly 59% of which were seen just once. The ten largest make up more than 6% of the sample. Sequencing was performed on blood. Receptors were obtained from a man between 18 and 29 years old in good health.

The V gene is TRBV4-2, the J gene TRBJ2-7, with D unresolved. CDR1 is LGHNA, CDR2 YNFKEQ, per germline. The CDR3 consists of 16 residues. The V and J ends lost 3 bases and 3 bases respectively, with 18 bases between them. CDR3 amino acids: CASSQESSSTFYEQYF. CDR3 in DNA: TGTGCCAGCAGCCAGGAAAGTAGCTCTACCTTCTACGAGCAGTACTTC.

This chain uses TRBV7-2 with TRBJ2-7; 9 nucleotides align to TRBD2. With V trimmed by 6 bases and J by 2 bases, 8 bases remained unmatched. The CDR3 runs 15 residues. Germline CDR1 is SGHTA and CDR2 is FQGNSA. The CDR3 DNA reads TGTGCCAGCAGTCCCGGGACTAGCACCCCCTACGAGCAGTACTTC. Translated: CASSPGTSTPYEQYF.

V usage is TRBV10-1 and J usage is TRBJ2-7; possible D gene TRBD1, 5 bases. The CDR3 is 11 residues long. From germline, CDR1 is WNHNN and CDR2 SYGVQD (reference sequence). V was clipped by 11 bases and J by 3 bases, with 11 bases between them. CDR3 loop: CAGYDSYEQYF. The DNA of the CDR3 is TGCGCCGGATACGACAGCTACGAGCAGTACTTC.

This clonotype was counted between two and nine times. V and J are TRBV7-9 and TRBJ2-7; D call uncertain. CDR1 is SEHNR and CDR2 is FQNEAQ in the germline V gene (reference sequence). With 4 bases removed from V and 7 bases from J, the gap between germline ends came to 11 bases. This CDR3 has 12 residues. CDR3 nucleotides: TGTGCCAGCAGCTCTTACAACGGGGAGCAGTACTTC. Residues: CASSSYNGEQYF.

The V call is TRBV20-1, the J call TRBJ2-1; 8 bases match TRBD2. V was pared by 7 bases and J by 4 bases, with 6 bases of the junction left unmatched. From germline, CDR1 is DFQATT and CDR2 SNEGSKA (reference sequence). There are 13 residues in the CDR3. CDR3 loop: CSVSGLGYNEQFF. CDR3 sequence (DNA): TGCAGTGTCTCGGGACTAGGTTACAATGAGCAGTTCTTC.

The CDR3 bases are TGTGCCAGCAGTCAAACAGTTACTAGCGCCTCCTACAATGAGCAGTTCTTC. Encoded protein: CASSQTVTSASYNEQFF. The chain has TRBV6-6 and TRBJ2-1, with 7 bases aligning to TRBD2. The CDR3 consists of 17 residues. CDR1 is MNHNY and CDR2 is SVGAGI in the germline V gene (reference sequence). V gave up 5 bases and J gave up 0 bases; unmatched junction bases: 10.

V is TRBV20-1 and J is TRBJ2-3; tentative D call: TRBD1 (5 bases). The CDR3 has 12 residues. V was cut by 8 bases and J by 2 bases, with 11 bases left in between. CDR1 is DFQATT and CDR2 is SNEGSKA in the germline V gene (reference sequence). The CDR3 DNA reads TGCAGTTCGACAGAAATCACAGATACGCAGTATTTT. Translating it yields CSSTEITDTQYF.

CDR3 DNA sequence: TGCGCCAGCAGCCCAACAGGGATAAGCGCTGAAGCTTTCTTT. It specifies CASSPTGISAEAFF. This rearrangement joins TRBV5-1 to TRBJ1-1; D is possibly TRBD1 (6 bases). The germline gives CDR1 SGHRS, CDR2 YFSETQ. The CDR3 runs to 14 residues. Trimming removed 4 bases from V and 6 bases from J, with 16 bases in between.

V is TRBV6-1 and J is TRBJ2-7; TRBD2 agrees at 7 bases. V lost 5 bases and J lost 4; bases outside the gene matches: 11. The CDR3 sequence is 15 residues long. The germline V gene encodes CDR1 MNHNS and CDR2 SASEGT. The CDR3 DNA reads as TGTGCCAGCAGTCTTATAGTGGGAGGGAGTTACGAGCAGTACTTC. This codes for CASSLIVGGSYEQYF.

The chain couples TRBV7-9 to TRBJ2-1, with 8 bases aligning to TRBD2. The CDR3 runs 17 residues. Germline CDR1 reads SEHNR; CDR2 reads FQNEAQ (reference sequence). Trimming took 7 bases from V and 8 from J; bases not matched to a gene: 19. The CDR3 sequence: CASNPRPAAGGGDEQFF. CDR3 bases: TGTGCCAGCAACCCCCGCCCCGCTGCGGGGGGCGGCGATGAGCAGTTCTTC.